This T cell receptor (beta chain) was recovered during a study of Ad26.COV2.S vaccination and SARS-CoV-2 variants. The V end lost 2 bases, the J end lost 10 bases, and 9 bases lay between the germline ends. The CDR3 is 12 amino acids. Per the germline V gene, CDR1 is GTSNPN and CDR2 is SVGIG (reference sequence). Concerning this clone itself: The antigen is unknown.

Study findings and constraints: Placebo recipients had lower spike-specific TCR breadth than vaccine recipients. Total responses of T cells may have been underestimated by the analyses of TCR breadth and depth. Responses of spike-specific T cells (both CD8+ and CD4+) reportedly showed substantial breadth after vaccination.

Described treatment: about 20 received Ad26.COV2.S at low or high dose, single or two shots; roughly five received placebo; per-sample allocation not given. The samples date from day 63 after the first vaccine or placebo injection. Recruitment in Boston yielded a donor of adult age, 18-55 years. The table came from immunoSEQ multiplex PCR; TCRdb's copy has only in-frame clones and leaves some out. The table shows roughly 380,000 clones, with approximately 87% occurring only once. The chain is built from TRBV30 and TRBJ1-6, with D uncertain. The receptor comes from a person aged 18-60 years who received the Ad26.COV2.S COVID-19 vaccine or a placebo. Material: peripheral blood, obtained in a trial of Ad26.COV2.S vaccine versus placebo. The CDR3, as DNA: TGTGCCTGGAGTCCCTTCAGGTCACCCCTCCACTTT. Encoded protein: CAWSPFRSPLHF. The full variable domain, its missing parts supplied by reference TRBV30 and TRBJ1-6, is SQTIHQWPATLVQPVGSPLSLECTVEGTSNPNLYWYRQAAGRGLQLLFYSVGIGQISSEVPQNLSASRPQDRQFILSSKKLLLSDSGFYLCAWSPFRSPLHFGNGTRLTVT.